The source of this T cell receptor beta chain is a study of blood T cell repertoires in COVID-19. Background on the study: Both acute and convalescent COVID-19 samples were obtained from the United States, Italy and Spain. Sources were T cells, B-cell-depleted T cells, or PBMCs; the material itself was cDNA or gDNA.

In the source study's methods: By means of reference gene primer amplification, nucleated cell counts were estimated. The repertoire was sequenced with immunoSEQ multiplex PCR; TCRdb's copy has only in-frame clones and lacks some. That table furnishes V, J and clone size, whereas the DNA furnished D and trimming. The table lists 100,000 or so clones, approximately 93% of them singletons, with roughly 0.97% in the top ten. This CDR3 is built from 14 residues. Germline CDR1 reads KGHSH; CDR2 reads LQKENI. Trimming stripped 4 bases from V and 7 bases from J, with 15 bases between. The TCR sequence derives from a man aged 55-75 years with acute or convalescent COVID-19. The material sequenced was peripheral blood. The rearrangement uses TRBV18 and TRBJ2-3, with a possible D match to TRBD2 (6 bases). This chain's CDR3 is CASSQDREPNTQYF. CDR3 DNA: TGTGCCAGCTCACAAGACCGGGAGCCGAATACGCAGTATTTT.